The 27 T cell receptor beta chains presented below share a single source sample, sequenced in a study of OX40 agonist ivuxolimab in advanced cancers. Measured with immunoSEQ multiplex PCR; TCRdb has only the in-frame clones, and not every one. The table has approximately 27,000 clones, around three quarters seen once; the top ten hold roughly 15%. Sequenced here: CD4+ or CD8+ T cells sorted from blood, sampled in a trial of the OX40 agonist ivuxolimab. These receptors were taken from an adult with an advanced solid tumor such as melanoma, head and neck, liver or kidney cancer.

This chain links TRBV19 with TRBJ2-3; 9 positions agree with TRBD1. Trimming at V came to 9 bases and at J to 5 bases, leaving 6 bases not matched to a gene. From germline, CDR1 is LNHDA and CDR2 SQIVND (reference sequence). This CDR3 has 13 amino acids. CDR3 sequence reads: CASTGGGVDTQYF. In nucleotides, the CDR3 is TGTGCCAGCACAGGGGGCGGAGTAGATACGCAGTATTTT. The full variable domain, in which reference TRBV19 and TRBJ2-3 provide the parts outside the CDR3, is DGGITQSPKYLFRKEGQNVTLSCEQNLNHDAMYWYRQDPGQGLRLIYYSQIVNDFQKGDIAEGYSVSREKKESFPLTVTSAQKNPTAFYLCASTGGGVDTQYFGPGTRLTVL.

The chain joins TRBV19 to TRBJ2-2, with 7 bases matching TRBD1. Germline CDR1 LNHDA, CDR2 SQIVND (reference sequence). CDR3 length equals 16 residues. The junction had 7 bases not matched to a gene; V was cut back by 6 bases and J by 0 bases. The CDR3 DNA reads TGTGCCAGTAGCCCTCTAGGACAGGCGAACACCGGGGAGCTGTTTTTT. Protein product: CASSPLGQANTGELFF.

In nucleotides, the CDR3 is TGTGCCAGTAGTATCGGACAGGGAGCTAGCACAGATACGCAGTATTTT. Translated, it gives CASSIGQGASTDTQYF. V and J are TRBV19 and TRBJ2-3; 8 positions match TRBD1. V dropped 3 bases and J dropped 0; count of bases not matched to a gene: 5. Germline lookup yields CDR1 LNHDA and CDR2 SQIVND (reference sequence). CDR3 length: 16 residues. Looking up the rest from reference TRBV19 and TRBJ2-3 gives the full variable domain: DGGITQSPKYLFRKEGQNVTLSCEQNLNHDAMYWYRQDPGQGLRLIYYSQIVNDFQKGDIAEGYSVSREKKESFPLTVTSAQKNPTAFYLCASSIGQGASTDTQYFGPGTRLTVL.

The chain links TRBV9 to TRBJ2-3, with 12 bases identical to TRBD2. Trimming at V came to 0 bases and at J to 1 base, leaving 9 bases not matched to a gene. Germline lookup yields CDR1 SGDLS and CDR2 YYNGEE. The CDR3 runs to 19 residues. This CDR3 reads CASSVGLAGGLLGTDTQYF. The CDR3 nucleotides are TGTGCCAGCAGCGTAGGCCTAGCGGGGGGGCTTCTGGGCACAGATACGCAGTATTTT. The variable domain in full, completed from reference TRBV9 and TRBJ2-3, reads DSGVTQTPKHLITATGQRVTLRCSPRSGDLSVYWYQQSLDQGLQFLIQYYNGEERAKGNILERFSAQQFPDLHSELNLSSLELGDSALYFCASSVGLAGGLLGTDTQYFGPGTRLTVL.

The genes are TRBV4-1 and TRBJ2-7; TRBD2 aligns across 7 bases. V trimming: 1 base; J trimming: 1 base; junction bases outside the gene matches: 4. The length of the CDR3 is 15 residues. CDR1 MGHRA and CDR2 YSYEKL come from the germline V gene. The CDR3 here is CASSQAGGFSYEQYF. The CDR3 DNA reads as TGCGCCAGCAGCCAAGCGGGGGGTTTTTCCTACGAGCAGTACTTC.

The CDR3 DNA is TGTGCCATCAGTGAGTCAAATGAGCAGTTCTTC. Translated: CAISESNEQFF. V usage is TRBV10-3 and J usage is TRBJ2-1; unclear D gene. Germline values: CDR1 ENHRY, CDR2 SYGVKD. The CDR3 covers 11 residues. Trimming pared 0 bases from V and 7 bases from J, leaving 1 base between.

The chain uses TRBV28 and TRBJ2-5; D remains ambiguous. Trimming left V 4 bases short and J 5 bases short, with 8 bases between. The CDR3 contains 12 residues. The germline V gene has CDR1 MDHEN and CDR2 SYDVKM. CDR3 coding DNA: TGTGCCAGCAGTTGGGTCAGGGAGACCCAGTACTTC. Amino acids: CASSWVRETQYF.

V is TRBV27 and J is TRBJ2-7; a possible D gene is TRBD2 (5 bases). CDR1 and CDR2 (germline): MNHEY, SMNVEV (reference sequence). The germline V and J ends were trimmed by 1 base and 2 bases, with 9 bases remaining between them. CDR3 length equals 14 residues. The CDR3 spells CASSLYGETYEQYF. Here the CDR3 DNA reads TGTGCCAGCAGTTTATACGGGGAAACCTACGAGCAGTACTTC.

The chain has TRBV19 and TRBJ1-5; D remains unclear. The germline V and J ends were trimmed by 3 bases and 0 bases, with 9 bases remaining between them. Germline CDR1 is LNHDA and CDR2 is SQIVND (reference sequence). This CDR3 is 15 amino acids long. The CDR3 spells CASSIPTYSNQPQHF. CDR3 DNA: TGTGCCAGTAGTATTCCCACTTATAGCAATCAGCCCCAGCATTTT.

The rearrangement links TRBV10-3 to TRBJ1-3, with a tentative D call TRBD1 (5 bases). The ends were cut back, 6 bases at V and 5 bases at J, with 17 bases in the middle. CDR1 and CDR2 (germline): ENHRY, SYGVKD. CDR3 length: 15 amino acids. CDR3 region: CAIRDRQSERNTIYF. The CDR3 DNA is TGTGCCATCAGGGACCGACAGAGCGAGAGAAACACCATATATTTT.

This chain links TRBV6-5 with TRBJ1-2; weak D call: TRBD1 (5 bases). The germline V gene encodes CDR1 MNHEY and CDR2 SVGAGI. The CDR3 contains 16 residues. The ends were cut back, 0 bases at V and 1 base at J, with 12 bases in the middle. This CDR3 reads CASSYSGTGFNYGYTF. In DNA form, the CDR3 reads TGTGCCAGCAGTTACTCCGGGACGGGGTTTAACTATGGCTACACCTTC.

This clone came up once. The V gene is TRBV5-1, the J gene TRBJ2-7; no clear D. The germline CDR1 and CDR2 sequences are SGHRS and YFSETQ. Trimming shortened V by 4 bases and J by 2 bases, and 10 bases separated the two germline ends. This CDR3 is built from 13 residues. CDR3 in amino acids: CASSITPTYEQYF. CDR3 bases: TGCGCCAGCAGCATTACGCCTACCTACGAGCAGTACTTC.

The chain has TRBV10-3 and TRBJ2-7, with D possibly being TRBD2 (6 bases). Germline CDR1 ENHRY, CDR2 SYGVKD. V was shortened by 3 bases and J by 2 bases, with 14 bases between the two germline ends. The CDR3 is 15 amino acids. CDR3 loop: CAISDPGLGAYEQYF. The CDR3 coding sequence is TGTGCCATCAGTGACCCGGGACTTGGGGCCTACGAGCAGTACTTC.

This chain uses TRBV28 with TRBJ2-7; 7 nucleotides match TRBD1. The length of the CDR3 is 15 residues. Germline assignment: CDR1 MDHEN and CDR2 SYDVKM. V lost 4 bases, J lost 0 bases, and 6 bases stayed unmatched. The DNA for the CDR3 is TGTGCCAGCAGTTCTTCCGGGACAGACTCCTACGAGCAGTACTTC. Residues: CASSSSGTDSYEQYF.

The V call is TRBV5-4, the J call TRBJ1-3; TRBD1 matches at 10 bases. V dropped 5 bases and J dropped 4; count of bases not matched to a gene: 6. This CDR3 comprises 15 residues. Germline CDR1 reads SGHNT; CDR2 reads YYREEE (reference sequence). Here the CDR3 reads CASRRDRGSGNTIYF. The CDR3 DNA reads TGTGCCAGCAGACGGGACAGGGGTTCGGGAAACACCATATATTTT.

The chain couples TRBV4-1 to TRBJ1-1; 9 bases are shared with TRBD1. Losses at the gene ends were 1 base for V and 4 bases for J; bases not matched to a gene: 4. CDR3 length: 15 amino acids. CDR1 is MGHRA, CDR2 YSYEKL, per germline. DNA for the CDR3: TGCGCCAGCAGCCAAGCCCGGACAGGGGTCACTGAAGCTTTCTTT. Amino acid sequence: CASSQARTGVTEAFF.

The chain combines TRBV30 with TRBJ1-2, with 12 bases fitting TRBD1. Germline V gene lookup returns CDR1 GTSNPN and CDR2 SVGIG (reference sequence). The CDR3 extends over 14 amino acids. Trimming took 4 bases from V and 6 from J; bases not matched to a gene: 6. CDR3 nucleotides: TGTGCCTGGATCCGGGACAGGGGGCCTCATGGCTACACCTTC. This gives the protein CAWIRDRGPHGYTF.

V and J are TRBV6-1 and TRBJ2-3; TRBD1 matches at 10 bases. This CDR3 region has 15 residues. The germline CDR1 and CDR2 sequences are MNHNS and SASEGT. With 8 bases clipped from V and 2 bases from J, the junction kept 7 bases outside the gene matches. CDR3 in DNA: TGTGCCAGCTTCGACAGGGGGCGCTTCACAGATACGCAGTATTTT. It specifies CASFDRGRFTDTQYF.

This chain connects TRBV9 to TRBJ1-1; D is possibly TRBD1 (6 bases). CDR3 length: 13 amino acids. Germline V CDR1 and CDR2: SGDLS, YYNGEE. V was shortened by 6 bases and J by 0 bases, with 9 bases between the two germline ends. CDR3 nucleotides: TGTGCCAGCAAGGGGGATTTGAACACTGAAGCTTTCTTT. Its translation is CASKGDLNTEAFF.

The chain links TRBV10-2 to TRBJ1-5; D remains ambiguous. The germline V gene encodes CDR1 WSHSY and CDR2 SAAADI. The V end was cut by 3 bases, the J end by 4 bases, with 7 bases between. The CDR3 is 13 amino acids. This CDR3 is CASSDRSNQPQHF. The DNA for the CDR3 is TGCGCCAGCAGTGACAGGTCAAATCAGCCCCAGCATTTT.

This chain uses TRBV7-9 with TRBJ2-1; 11 positions agree with TRBD2. There are 16 residues in the CDR3. Per germline, CDR1 SEHNR and CDR2 FQNEAQ (reference sequence). V dropped 6 bases and J dropped 8; count of bases not matched to a gene: 12. The CDR3 nucleotides are TGTGCCAGCAGTTCTACACTAGCGGGGGCCGGGGATGAGCAGTTCTTC. This encodes CASSSTLAGAGDEQFF.

V and J are TRBV28 and TRBJ2-7; 9 positions match TRBD2. J lost 0 bases, V lost 5 bases, and 2 bases had no gene match. The CDR3 runs to 14 residues. Germline CDR1 reads MDHEN; CDR2 reads SYDVKM. CDR3 nucleotide sequence: TGTGCCAGCAGTCTTAGCGGGGGCTCCTACGAGCAGTACTTC. Translated: CASSLSGGSYEQYF.

In its sample, this clone was seen once. The chain links TRBV5-1 to TRBJ1-1; D unclear. V was shortened by 7 bases and J by 1 base, with 14 bases between the two germline ends. The CDR3 extends over 14 amino acids. Germline CDR1 and CDR2: SGHRS and YFSETQ. CDR3 region: CASSIPASNTEAFF. The CDR3 nucleotides are TGCGCCAGCTCCATACCGGCGTCGAACACTGAAGCTTTCTTT. The full variable domain, rest sourced from reference TRBV5-1 and TRBJ1-1, is KAGVTQTPRYLIKTRGQQVTLSCSPISGHRSVSWYQQTPGQGLQFLFEYFSETQRNKGNFPGRFSGRQFSNSRSEMNVSTLELGDSALYLCASSIPASNTEAFFGQGTRLTVV.

The chain employs TRBV10-2 and TRBJ1-1; D is perhaps TRBD1 (6 bases). The V end lost 7 bases, the J end lost 1 base, and 13 bases lay between the germline ends. The CDR3 is 14 amino acids. Germline lookup yields CDR1 WSHSY and CDR2 SAAADI. In DNA, the CDR3 is TGCGCCAGCAACCAGGGGTATGGGAACACTGAAGCTTTCTTT. Amino acids: CASNQGYGNTEAFF.

V usage is TRBV5-1 and J usage is TRBJ1-5; 7 bases map to TRBD1. V shed 4 bases and J 0 bases; nucleotides not matched to a gene: 10. There are 17 residues in the CDR3. CDR1 is SGHRS, CDR2 YFSETQ, per germline. CDR3 coding DNA: TGCGCCAGCAGCATATCAGGGGGTCCCTATAGCAATCAGCCCCAGCATTTT. Protein product: CASSISGGPYSNQPQHF.

The CDR3 sequence is CASSLGQDFNQPQHF. The CDR3 DNA is TGCGCCAGCAGCTTGGGACAGGATTTCAATCAGCCCCAGCATTTT. The V and J genes are TRBV5-1 and TRBJ1-5, with a possible D match to TRBD1 (6 bases). The CDR3 loop spans 15 amino acids. Germline V gene data show CDR1 as SGHRS and CDR2 as YFSETQ. Trimming cost V 0 bases and J 3 bases, with 10 bases left between them.

This chain uses TRBV5-1 with TRBJ1-2, with D unresolved. Germline V gives CDR1 SGHRS, CDR2 YFSETQ. This CDR3 contains 15 residues. Trimming pared 5 bases from V and 4 bases from J, leaving 18 bases between. The DNA for the CDR3 is TGCGCCAGCAGATTGTCGGGCAGAACCCTCTATGGCTACACCTTC. As protein: CASRLSGRTLYGYTF.